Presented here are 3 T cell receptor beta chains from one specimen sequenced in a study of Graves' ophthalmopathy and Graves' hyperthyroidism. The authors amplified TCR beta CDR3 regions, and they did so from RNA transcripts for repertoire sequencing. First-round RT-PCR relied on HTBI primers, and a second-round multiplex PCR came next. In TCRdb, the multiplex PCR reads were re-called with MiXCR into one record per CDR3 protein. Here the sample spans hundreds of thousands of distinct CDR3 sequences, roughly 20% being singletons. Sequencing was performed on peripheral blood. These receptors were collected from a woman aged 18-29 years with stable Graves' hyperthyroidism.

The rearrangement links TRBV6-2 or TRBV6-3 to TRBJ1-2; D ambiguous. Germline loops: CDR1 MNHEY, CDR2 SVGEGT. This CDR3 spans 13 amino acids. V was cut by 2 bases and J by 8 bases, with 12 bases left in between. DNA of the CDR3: TGTGCCAGCAGTTACCTGACGGCGGGGGGCTACACCTTC. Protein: CASSYLTAGGYTF.

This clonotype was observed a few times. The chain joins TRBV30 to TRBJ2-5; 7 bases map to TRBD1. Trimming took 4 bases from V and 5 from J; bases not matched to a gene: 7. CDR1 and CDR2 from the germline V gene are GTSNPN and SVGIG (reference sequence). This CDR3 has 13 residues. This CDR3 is CAWNRDRVETQYF. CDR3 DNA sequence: TGTGCCTGGAATCGAGACAGGGTGGAGACCCAGTACTTC.

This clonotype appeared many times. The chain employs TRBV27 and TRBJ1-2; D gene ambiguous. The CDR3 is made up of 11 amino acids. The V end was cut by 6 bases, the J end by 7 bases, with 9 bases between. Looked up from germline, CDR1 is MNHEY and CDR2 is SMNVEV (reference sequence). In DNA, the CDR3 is TGTGCCAGCAGGTCCCCATTTGGCTACACCTTC. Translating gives CASRSPFGYTF.